This TCR beta chain was sequenced in a study of blood T cell repertoires in COVID-19. Study at large: PBMCs, B-cell-depleted T cells, or T cells provided the cDNA or gDNA that made up the material.

Trimming took 7 bases from V and 5 from J, leaving 11 bases between them. From germline, CDR1 is MDHEN and CDR2 SYDVKM. CDR3 length: 12 amino acids. Original handling: From reference gene primer amplification, estimates of nucleated cell counts were derived. The assay was immunoSEQ multiplex PCR, and TCRdb's table has in-frame clones only and misses some. That table furnishes V, J and clone size, whereas the DNA furnished D and trimming. The sample includes about 80,000 clones, 76% seen only once; the top ten take about 17%. In this sample, this clone turned up a few times. This clonotype originated in a man aged 70-80 years with active or convalescent COVID-19. This sequence joins TRBV28 and TRBJ1-2; no clear D. The sample consisted of peripheral blood. Here the CDR3 DNA reads TGTGCCAGCACCTCAGACACGTATGGCTACACCTTC. Translated, it gives CASTSDTYGYTF.